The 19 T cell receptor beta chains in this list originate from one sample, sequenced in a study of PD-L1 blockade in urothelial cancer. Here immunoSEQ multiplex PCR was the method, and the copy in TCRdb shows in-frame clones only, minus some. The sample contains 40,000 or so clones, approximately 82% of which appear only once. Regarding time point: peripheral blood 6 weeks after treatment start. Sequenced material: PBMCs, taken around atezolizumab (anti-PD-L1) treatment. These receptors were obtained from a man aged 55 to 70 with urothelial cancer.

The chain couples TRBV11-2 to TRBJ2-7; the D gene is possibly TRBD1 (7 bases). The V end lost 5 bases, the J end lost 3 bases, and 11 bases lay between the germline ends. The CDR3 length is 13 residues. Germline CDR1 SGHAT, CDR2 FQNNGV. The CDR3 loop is CASSQGGGYEQYF. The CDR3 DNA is TGTGCCAGCAGCCAGGGGGGAGGCTACGAGCAGTACTTC.

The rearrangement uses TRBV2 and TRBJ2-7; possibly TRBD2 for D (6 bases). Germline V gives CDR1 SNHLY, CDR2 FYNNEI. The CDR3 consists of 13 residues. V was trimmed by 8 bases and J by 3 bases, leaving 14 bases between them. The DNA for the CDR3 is TGTGCCAGCCTTTTCGGGAGAAACTACGAGCAGTACTTC. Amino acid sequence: CASLFGRNYEQYF.

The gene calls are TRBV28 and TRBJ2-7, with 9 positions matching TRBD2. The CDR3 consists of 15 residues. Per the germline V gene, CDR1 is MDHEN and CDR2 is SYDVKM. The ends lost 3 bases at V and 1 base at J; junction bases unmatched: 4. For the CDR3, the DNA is TGTGCCAGCAGTTTCGGGCTAGCGGGGTCCTACGAGCAGTACTTC. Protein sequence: CASSFGLAGSYEQYF.

This CDR3 reads CASSPRDRVSVGYTF. Here the CDR3 DNA reads TGTGCCAGCAGCCCTAGGGACAGGGTCAGCGTGGGCTACACCTTC. The rearrangement joins TRBV14 to TRBJ1-2; 9 bases fit TRBD1. Germline loops: CDR1 SGHDN, CDR2 FVKESK. After removal of 4 bases from V and 8 bases from J, the junction contained 11 bases not matched to a gene. The CDR3 contains 15 residues.

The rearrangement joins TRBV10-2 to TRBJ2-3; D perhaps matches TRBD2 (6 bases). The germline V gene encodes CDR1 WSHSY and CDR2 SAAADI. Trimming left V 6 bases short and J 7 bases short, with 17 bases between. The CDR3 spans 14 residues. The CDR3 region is CASSEVGRTNTQYF. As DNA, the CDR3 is TGCGCCAGCAGCGAGGTGGGGAGGACTAATACGCAGTATTTT.

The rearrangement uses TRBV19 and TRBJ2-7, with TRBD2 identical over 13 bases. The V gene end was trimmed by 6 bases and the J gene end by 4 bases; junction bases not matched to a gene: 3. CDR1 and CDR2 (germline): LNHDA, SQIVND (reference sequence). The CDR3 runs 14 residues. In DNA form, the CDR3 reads TGTGCCAGTAGGCCGACTAGCGGGAGGTACGAGCAGTACTTC. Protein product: CASRPTSGRYEQYF. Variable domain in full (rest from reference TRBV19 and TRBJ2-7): DGGITQSPKYLFRKEGQNVTLSCEQNLNHDAMYWYRQDPGQGLRLIYYSQIVNDFQKGDIAEGYSVSREKKESFPLTVTSAQKNPTAFYLCASRPTSGRYEQYFGPGTRLTVT.

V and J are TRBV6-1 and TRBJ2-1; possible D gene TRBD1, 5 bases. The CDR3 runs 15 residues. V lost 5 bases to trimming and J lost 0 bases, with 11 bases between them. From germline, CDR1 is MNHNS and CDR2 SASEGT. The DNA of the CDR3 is TGTGCCAGCAGTCCGAGACAGCACTCCTACAATGAGCAGTTCTTC. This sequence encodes CASSPRQHSYNEQFF.

The CDR3 loop reads CASSHRDTPYNEQFF. Written as DNA, the CDR3 is TGTGCCAGCAGCCACCGGGACACTCCCTACAATGAGCAGTTCTTC. The V and J genes are TRBV5-4 and TRBJ2-1; TRBD1 is a possible D gene (6 bases). V lost 4 bases, J lost 2 bases, and 13 bases lay in between. Per germline, CDR1 SGHNT and CDR2 YYREEE (reference sequence). This CDR3 region has 15 residues.

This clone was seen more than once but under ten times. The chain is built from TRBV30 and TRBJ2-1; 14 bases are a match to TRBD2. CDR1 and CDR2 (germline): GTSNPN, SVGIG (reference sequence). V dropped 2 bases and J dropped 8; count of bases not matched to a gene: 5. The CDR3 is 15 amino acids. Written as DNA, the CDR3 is TGTGCCTGGAGTAAGCGGGGACTAGCGGGAGATGAGCAGTTCTTC. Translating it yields CAWSKRGLAGDEQFF.

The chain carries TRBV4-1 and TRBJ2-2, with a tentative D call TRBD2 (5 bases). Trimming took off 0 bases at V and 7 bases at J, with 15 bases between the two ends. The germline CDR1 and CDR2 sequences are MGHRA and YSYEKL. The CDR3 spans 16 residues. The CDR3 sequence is CASSQEGGRGRGELFF. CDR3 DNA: TGCGCCAGCAGCCAAGAAGGTGGGAGAGGACGCGGGGAGCTGTTTTTT.

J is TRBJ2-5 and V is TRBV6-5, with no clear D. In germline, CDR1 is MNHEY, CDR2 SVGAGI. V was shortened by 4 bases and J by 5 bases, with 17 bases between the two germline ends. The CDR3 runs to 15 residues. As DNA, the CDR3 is TGTGCCAGCAGTTCGGGTAACAAAGTCGTCGAGACCCAGTACTTC. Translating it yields CASSSGNKVVETQYF.

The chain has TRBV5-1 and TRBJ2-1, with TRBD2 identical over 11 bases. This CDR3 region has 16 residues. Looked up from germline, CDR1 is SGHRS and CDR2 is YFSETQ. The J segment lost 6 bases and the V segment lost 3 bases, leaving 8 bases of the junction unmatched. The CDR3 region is CASSSLAGGLSNEQFF. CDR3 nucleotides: TGCGCCAGCAGCTCCTTAGCGGGGGGGTTGTCCAATGAGCAGTTCTTC.

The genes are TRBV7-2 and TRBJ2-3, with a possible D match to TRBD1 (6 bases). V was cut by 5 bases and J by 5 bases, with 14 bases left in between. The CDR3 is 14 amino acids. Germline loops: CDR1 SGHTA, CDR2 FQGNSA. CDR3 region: CASSPTDRRDTQYF. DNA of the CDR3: TGTGCCAGCAGCCCGACGGACAGACGAGATACGCAGTATTTT.

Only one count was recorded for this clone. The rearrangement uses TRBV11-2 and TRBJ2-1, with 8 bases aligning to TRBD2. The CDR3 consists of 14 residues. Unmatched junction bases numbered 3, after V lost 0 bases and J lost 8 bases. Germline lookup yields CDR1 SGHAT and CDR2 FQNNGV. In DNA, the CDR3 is TGTGCCAGCAGCTTAGACGGGGGGGACTATGAGCAGTTCTTC. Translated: CASSLDGGDYEQFF.

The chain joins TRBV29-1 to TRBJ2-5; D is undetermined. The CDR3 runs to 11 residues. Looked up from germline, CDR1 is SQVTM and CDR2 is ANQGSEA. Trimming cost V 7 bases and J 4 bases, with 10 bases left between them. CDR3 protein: CSGRLGETQYF. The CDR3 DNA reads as TGCAGCGGCAGGTTGGGAGAGACCCAGTACTTC.

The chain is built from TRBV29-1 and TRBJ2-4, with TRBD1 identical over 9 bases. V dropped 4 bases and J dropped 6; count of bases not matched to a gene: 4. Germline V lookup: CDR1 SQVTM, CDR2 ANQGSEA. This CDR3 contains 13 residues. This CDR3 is CSVVQGAGNIQYF. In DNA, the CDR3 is TGCAGCGTTGTACAGGGGGCAGGAAACATTCAGTACTTC.

CDR3 sequence (DNA): TGCGCCAGCAGCTCAAAGACTAGTTTAAAAGTCTACAATGAGCAGTTCTTC. Its translation: CASSSKTSLKVYNEQFF. The chain carries TRBV5-1 and TRBJ2-1; tentative D call: TRBD2 (6 bases). CDR3 length: 17 amino acids. V was clipped by 3 bases and J by 3 bases, with 19 bases between them. Germline CDR1 is SGHRS and CDR2 is YFSETQ.

CDR3 nucleotide sequence: TGTGCCAGCAGTTACGGCAGGGGTTACGAGCAGTACTTC. It is translated as CASSYGRGYEQYF. The V call is TRBV6-5, the J call TRBJ2-7, with D possibly being TRBD1 (6 bases). With 2 bases removed from V and 4 bases from J, the gap between germline ends came to 9 bases. Germline V gives CDR1 MNHEY, CDR2 SVGAGI. This CDR3 has 13 residues.

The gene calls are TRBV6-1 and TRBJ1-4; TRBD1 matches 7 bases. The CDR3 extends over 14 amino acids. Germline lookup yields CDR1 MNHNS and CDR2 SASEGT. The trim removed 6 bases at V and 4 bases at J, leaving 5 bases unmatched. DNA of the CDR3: TGTGCCAGCAGCGGGGACAGTATTAATGAAAAACTGTTTTTT. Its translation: CASSGDSINEKLFF.